This passage covers 2 T cell receptor beta chains from one sample sequenced in a study of shared clonotypes between healthy human individuals. Naive CD8 cells comprised CD45RO-negative, CCR7-positively selected cells, excluding terminally differentiated effector memory CD45RA+ cells. Sequencing used immunoSEQ multiplex PCR; TCRdb keeps in-frame clones, though not all of them. Here the sample spans about 580,000 clones, roughly 98% being singletons. Sequenced: naive CD8+ T cells sorted from blood. The source is a man aged 30 to 39 in good health.

This clone was seen a single time. The chain employs TRBV28 and TRBJ1-5; D gene uncertain. Trimming stripped 6 bases from V and 6 bases from J, with 9 bases between. This CDR3 comprises 12 residues. Germline CDR1 is MDHEN and CDR2 is SYDVKM. The DNA of the CDR3 is TGTGCCAGCAGCACTCCACTTCAGCCCCAGCATTTT. It encodes CASSTPLQPQHF.

The V and J genes are TRBV13 and TRBJ2-1; D unclear. Germline V gene sequence: CDR1 PRHDT, CDR2 FYEKMQ (reference sequence). The CDR3 loop spans 13 amino acids. V was pared by 2 bases and J by 6 bases, with 8 bases between. The CDR3: CASSLSVPNEQFF. The CDR3, as DNA: TGTGCCAGCAGCTTAAGTGTGCCCAATGAGCAGTTCTTC.